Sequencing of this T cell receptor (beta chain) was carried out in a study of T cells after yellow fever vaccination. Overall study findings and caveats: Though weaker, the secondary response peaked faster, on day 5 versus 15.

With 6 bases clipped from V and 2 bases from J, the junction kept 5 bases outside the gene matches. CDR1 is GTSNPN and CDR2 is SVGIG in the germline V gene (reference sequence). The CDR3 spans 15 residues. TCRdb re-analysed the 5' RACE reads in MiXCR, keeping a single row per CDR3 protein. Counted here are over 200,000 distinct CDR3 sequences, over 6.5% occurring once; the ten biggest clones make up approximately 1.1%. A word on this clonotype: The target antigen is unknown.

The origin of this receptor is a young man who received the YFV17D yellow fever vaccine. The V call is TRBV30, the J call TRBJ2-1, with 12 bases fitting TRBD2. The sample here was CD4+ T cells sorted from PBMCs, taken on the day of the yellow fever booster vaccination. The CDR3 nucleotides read TGTGCCTGTACCGGACTAGCGGGGACCTACAATGAGCAGTTCTTC. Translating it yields CACTGLAGTYNEQFF.